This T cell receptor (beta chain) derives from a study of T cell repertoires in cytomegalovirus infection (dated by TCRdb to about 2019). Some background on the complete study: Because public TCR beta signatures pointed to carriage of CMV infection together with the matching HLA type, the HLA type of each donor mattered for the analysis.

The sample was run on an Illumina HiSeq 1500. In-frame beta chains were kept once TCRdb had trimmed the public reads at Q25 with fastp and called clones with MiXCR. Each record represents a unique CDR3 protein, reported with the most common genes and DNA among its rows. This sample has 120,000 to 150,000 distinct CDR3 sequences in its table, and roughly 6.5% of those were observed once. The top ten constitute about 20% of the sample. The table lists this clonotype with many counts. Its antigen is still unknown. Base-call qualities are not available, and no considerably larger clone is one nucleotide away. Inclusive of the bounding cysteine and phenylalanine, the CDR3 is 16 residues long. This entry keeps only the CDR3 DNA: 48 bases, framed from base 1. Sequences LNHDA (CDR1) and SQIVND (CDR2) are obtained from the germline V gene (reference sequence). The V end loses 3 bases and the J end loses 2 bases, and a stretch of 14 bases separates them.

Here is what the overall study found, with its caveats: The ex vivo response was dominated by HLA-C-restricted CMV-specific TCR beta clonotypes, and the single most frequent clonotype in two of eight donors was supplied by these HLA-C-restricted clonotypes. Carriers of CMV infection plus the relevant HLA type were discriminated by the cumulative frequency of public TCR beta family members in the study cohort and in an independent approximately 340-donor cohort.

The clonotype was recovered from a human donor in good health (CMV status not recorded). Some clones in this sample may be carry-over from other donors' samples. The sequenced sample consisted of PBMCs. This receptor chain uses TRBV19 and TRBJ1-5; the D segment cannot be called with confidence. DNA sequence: TGTGCCAGTAGTATGCGGCACACAGACGGCAATCAGCCCCAGCATTTT. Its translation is CASSMRHTDGNQPQHF.